The sequence of this T cell receptor (beta chain) was determined in a study of Graves' ophthalmopathy and Graves' hyperthyroidism. This CDR3 is 12 amino acids long. Germline assignment: CDR1 SQVTM and CDR2 ANQGSEA. The V and J ends lost 4 bases and 3 bases respectively, with 10 bases between them. Amplified material comprised TCR beta CDR3 regions derived from RNA transcripts. HTBI primers were employed in first-round RT-PCR, then a second-round multiplex PCR followed. TCRdb recomputed calls from the multiplex PCR reads with MiXCR, one row per CDR3 protein. Of about 220,000 distinct CDR3 sequences in the sample, roughly 21% were seen once.

This TCR was recovered from a woman between 45 and 65 years old with Graves' ophthalmopathy. Sequenced: peripheral blood. This sequence joins TRBV29-1 and TRBJ2-7; perhaps TRBD2 as D (5 bases). The CDR3 nucleotides are TGCAGCGTTGGGCGGGTAGGCTACGAGCAGTACTTC. As protein: CSVGRVGYEQYF.